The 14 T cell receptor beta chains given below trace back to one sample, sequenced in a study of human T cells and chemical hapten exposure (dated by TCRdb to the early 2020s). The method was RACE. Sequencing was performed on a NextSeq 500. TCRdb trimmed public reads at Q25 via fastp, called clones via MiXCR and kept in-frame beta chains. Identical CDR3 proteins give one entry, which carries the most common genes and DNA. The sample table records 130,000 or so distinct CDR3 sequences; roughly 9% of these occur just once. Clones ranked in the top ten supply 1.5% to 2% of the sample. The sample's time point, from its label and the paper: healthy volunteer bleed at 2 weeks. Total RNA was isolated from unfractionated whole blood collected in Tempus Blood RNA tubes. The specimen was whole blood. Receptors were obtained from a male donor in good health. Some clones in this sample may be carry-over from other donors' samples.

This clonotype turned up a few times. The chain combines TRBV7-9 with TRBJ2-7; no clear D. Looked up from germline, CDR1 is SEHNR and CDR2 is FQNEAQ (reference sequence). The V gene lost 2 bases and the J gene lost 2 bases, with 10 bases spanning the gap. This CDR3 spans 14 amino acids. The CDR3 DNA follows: TGTGCCAGCAGCTTATTGGTACAGCCCTACGAGCAGTACTTC. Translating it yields CASSLLVQPYEQYF. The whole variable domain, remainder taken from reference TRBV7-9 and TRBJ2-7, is DTGVSQNPRHKITKRGQNVTFRCDPISEHNRLYWYRQTLGQGPEFLTYFQNEAQLEKSRLLSDRFSAERPKGSFSTLEIQRTEQGDSAMYLCASSLLVQPYEQYFGPGTRLTVT.

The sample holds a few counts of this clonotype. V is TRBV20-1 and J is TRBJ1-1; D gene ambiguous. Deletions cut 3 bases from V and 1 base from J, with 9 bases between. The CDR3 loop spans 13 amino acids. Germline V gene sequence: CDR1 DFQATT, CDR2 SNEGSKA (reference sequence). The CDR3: CSASRVGNTEAFF. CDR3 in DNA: TGCAGTGCTAGCCGAGTGGGGAACACTGAAGCTTTCTTT.

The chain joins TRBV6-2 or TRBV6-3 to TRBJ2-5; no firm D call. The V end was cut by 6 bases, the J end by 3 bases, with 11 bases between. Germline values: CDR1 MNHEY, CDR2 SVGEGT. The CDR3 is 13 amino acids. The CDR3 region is CASSGLPEETQYF. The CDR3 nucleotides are TGTGCCAGCAGCGGCCTACCGGAAGAGACCCAGTACTTC.

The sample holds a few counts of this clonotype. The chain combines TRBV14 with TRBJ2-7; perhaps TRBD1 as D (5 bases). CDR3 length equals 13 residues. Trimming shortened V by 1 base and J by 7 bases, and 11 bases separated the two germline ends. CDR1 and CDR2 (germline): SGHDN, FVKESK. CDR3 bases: TGTGCCAGCAGCCAAGTGAGACAGTTGGAGCAGTACTTC. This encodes CASSQVRQLEQYF.

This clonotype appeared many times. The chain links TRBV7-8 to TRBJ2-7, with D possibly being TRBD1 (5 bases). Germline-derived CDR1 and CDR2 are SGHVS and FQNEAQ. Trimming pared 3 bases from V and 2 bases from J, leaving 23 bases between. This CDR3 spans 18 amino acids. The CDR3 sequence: CASSFTPPTESPTYEQYF. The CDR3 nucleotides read TGTGCCAGCAGCTTCACACCTCCGACAGAGAGCCCTACCTACGAGCAGTACTTC.

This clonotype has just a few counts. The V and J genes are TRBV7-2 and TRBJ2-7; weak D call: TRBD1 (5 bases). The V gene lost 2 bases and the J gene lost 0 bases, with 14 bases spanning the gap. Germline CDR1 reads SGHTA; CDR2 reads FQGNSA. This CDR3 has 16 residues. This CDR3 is CASSLPQGLGSYEQYF. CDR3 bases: TGTGCCAGCAGCTTACCCCAGGGTCTCGGCTCCTACGAGCAGTACTTC.

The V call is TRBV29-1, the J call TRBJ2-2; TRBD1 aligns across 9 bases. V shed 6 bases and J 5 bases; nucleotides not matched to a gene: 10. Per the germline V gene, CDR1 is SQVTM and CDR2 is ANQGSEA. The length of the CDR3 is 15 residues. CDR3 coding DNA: TGCAGCGTAGCCACAGGGGGCGCTCGGACCGGGGAGCTGTTTTTT. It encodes CSVATGGARTGELFF.

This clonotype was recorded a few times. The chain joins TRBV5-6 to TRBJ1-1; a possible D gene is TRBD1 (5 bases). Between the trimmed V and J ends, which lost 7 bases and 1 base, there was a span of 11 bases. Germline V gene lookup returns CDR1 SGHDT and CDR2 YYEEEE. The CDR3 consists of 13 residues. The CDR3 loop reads CASETEPNTEAFF. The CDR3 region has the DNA TGTGCCAGCGAGACAGAACCGAACACTGAAGCTTTCTTT.

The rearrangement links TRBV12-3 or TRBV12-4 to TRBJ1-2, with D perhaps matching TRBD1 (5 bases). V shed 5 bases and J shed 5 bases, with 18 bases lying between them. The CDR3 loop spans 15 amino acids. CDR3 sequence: CASSPPGRAGYGYTF. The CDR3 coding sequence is TGTGCCAGCAGTCCCCCGGGAAGGGCAGGGTATGGCTACACCTTC.

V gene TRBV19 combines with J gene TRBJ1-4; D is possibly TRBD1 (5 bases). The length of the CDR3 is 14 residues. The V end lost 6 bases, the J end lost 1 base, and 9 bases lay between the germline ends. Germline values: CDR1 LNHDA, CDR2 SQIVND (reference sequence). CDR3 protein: CASRQERTNEKLFF. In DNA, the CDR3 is TGTGCCAGTAGACAGGAGCGAACTAATGAAAAACTGTTTTTT. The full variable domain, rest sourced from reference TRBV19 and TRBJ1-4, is DGGITQSPKYLFRKEGQNVTLSCEQNLNHDAMYWYRQDPGQGLRLIYYSQIVNDFQKGDIAEGYSVSREKKESFPLTVTSAQKNPTAFYLCASRQERTNEKLFFGSGTQLSVL.

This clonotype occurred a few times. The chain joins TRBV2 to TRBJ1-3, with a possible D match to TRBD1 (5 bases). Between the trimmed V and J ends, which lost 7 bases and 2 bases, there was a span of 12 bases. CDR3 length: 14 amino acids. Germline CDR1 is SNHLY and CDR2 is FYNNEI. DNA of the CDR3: TGTGCCAGCAACGACAGACACACTGGAAACACCATATATTTT. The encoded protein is CASNDRHTGNTIYF. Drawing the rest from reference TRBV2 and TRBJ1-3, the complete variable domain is EPEVTQTPSHQVTQMGQEVILRCVPISNHLYFYWYRQILGQKVEFLVSFYNNEISEKSEIFDDQFSVERPDGSNFTLKIRSTKLEDSAMYFCASNDRHTGNTIYFGEGSWLTVV.

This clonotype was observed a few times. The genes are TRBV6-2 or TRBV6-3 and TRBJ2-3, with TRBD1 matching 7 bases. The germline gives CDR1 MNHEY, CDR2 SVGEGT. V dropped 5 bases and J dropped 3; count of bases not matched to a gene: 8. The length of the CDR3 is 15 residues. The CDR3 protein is CASSTVNRGTDTQYF. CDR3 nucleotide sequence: TGTGCCAGCAGTACCGTGAACAGGGGAACAGATACGCAGTATTTT.

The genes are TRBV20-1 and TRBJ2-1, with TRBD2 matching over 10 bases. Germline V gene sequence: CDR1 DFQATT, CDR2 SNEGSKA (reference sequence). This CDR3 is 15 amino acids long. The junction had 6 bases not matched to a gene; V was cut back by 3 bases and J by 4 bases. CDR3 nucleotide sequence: TGCAGTGCTAGCCTGACTAGCGGGCCTTACAATGAGCAGTTCTTC. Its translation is CSASLTSGPYNEQFF.

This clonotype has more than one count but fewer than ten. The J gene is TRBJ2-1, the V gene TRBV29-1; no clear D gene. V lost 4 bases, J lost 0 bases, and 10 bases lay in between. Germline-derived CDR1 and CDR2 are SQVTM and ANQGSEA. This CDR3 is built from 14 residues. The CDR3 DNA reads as TGCAGCGTTGTTGTCCCAGGCTCCTACAATGAGCAGTTCTTC. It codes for CSVVVPGSYNEQFF.